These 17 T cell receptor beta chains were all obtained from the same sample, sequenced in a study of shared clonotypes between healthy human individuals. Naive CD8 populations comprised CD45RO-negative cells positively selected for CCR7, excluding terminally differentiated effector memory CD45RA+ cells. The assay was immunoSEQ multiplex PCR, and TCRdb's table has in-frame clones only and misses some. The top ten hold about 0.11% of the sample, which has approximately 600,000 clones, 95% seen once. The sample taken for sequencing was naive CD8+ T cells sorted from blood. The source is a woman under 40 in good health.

CDR3 residues: CASSLDGARSYNEQFF. The DNA for the CDR3 is TGCGCCAGCAGTCTGGATGGGGCAAGATCCTACAATGAGCAGTTCTTC. The genes are TRBV4-1 and TRBJ2-1; TRBD1 is a possible D gene (5 bases). The CDR3 is 16 amino acids. Germline CDR1 is MGHRA and CDR2 is YSYEKL. With 6 bases removed from V and 1 base from J, the gap between germline ends came to 16 bases.

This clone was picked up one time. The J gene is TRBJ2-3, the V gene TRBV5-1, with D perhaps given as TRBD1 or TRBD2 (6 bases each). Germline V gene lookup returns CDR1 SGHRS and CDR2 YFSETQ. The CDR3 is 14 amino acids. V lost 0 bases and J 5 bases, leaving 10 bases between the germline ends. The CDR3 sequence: CASSLEGGLDTQYF. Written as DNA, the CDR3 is TGCGCCAGCAGCTTGGAGGGGGGCCTAGATACGCAGTATTTT.

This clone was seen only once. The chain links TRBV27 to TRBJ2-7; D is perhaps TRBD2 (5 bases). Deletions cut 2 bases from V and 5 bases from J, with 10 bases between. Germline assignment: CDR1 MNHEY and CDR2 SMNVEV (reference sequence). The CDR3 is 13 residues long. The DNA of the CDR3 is TGTGCCAGCAGTTTAGCGGGTTCTCACGAGCAGTACTTC. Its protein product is CASSLAGSHEQYF.

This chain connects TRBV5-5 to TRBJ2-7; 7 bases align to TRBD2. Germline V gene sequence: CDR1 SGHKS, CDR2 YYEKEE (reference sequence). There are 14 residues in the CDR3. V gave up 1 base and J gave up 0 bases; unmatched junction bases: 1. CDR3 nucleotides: TGTGCCAGCAGCTTGACTAGCGACTCCTACGAGCAGTACTTC. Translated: CASSLTSDSYEQYF.

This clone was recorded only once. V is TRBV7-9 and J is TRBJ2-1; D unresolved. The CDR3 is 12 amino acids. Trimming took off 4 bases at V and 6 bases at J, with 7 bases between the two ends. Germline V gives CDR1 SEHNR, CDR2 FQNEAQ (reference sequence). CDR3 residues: CASSYGPNEQFF. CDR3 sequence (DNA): TGTGCCAGCAGCTATGGTCCCAATGAGCAGTTCTTC.

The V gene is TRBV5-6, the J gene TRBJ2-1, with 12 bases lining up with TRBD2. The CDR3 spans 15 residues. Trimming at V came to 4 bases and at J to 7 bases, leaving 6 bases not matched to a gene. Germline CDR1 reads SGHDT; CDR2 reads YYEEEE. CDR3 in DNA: TGTGCCAGCAGCCCTAGCGGGAGGGCCGGGAATGAGCAGTTCTTC. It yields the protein CASSPSGRAGNEQFF.

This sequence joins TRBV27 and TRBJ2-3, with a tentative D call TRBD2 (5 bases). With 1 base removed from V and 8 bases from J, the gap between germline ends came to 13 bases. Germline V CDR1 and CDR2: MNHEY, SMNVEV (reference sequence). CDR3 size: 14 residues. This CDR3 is CASSLYDPRGTQYF. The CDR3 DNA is TGTGCCAGCAGTTTATACGACCCTCGGGGTACGCAGTATTTT.

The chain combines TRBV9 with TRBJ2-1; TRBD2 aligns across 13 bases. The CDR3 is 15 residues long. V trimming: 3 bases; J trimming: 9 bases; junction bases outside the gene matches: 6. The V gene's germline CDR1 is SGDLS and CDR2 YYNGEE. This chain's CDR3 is CASSELAGGPREQFF. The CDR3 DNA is TGTGCCAGCAGCGAACTAGCGGGAGGGCCTCGTGAGCAGTTCTTC. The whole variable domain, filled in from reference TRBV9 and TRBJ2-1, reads DSGVTQTPKHLITATGQRVTLRCSPRSGDLSVYWYQQSLDQGLQFLIQYYNGEERAKGNILERFSAQQFPDLHSELNLSSLELGDSALYFCASSELAGGPREQFFGPGTRLTVL.

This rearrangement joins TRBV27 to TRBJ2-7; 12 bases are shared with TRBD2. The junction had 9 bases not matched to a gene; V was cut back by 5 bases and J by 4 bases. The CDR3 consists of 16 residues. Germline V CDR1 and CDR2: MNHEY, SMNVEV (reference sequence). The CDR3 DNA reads TGTGCCAGCAGTCCGACGACTAGCGGGAGCCGGTACGAGCAGTACTTC. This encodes CASSPTTSGSRYEQYF.

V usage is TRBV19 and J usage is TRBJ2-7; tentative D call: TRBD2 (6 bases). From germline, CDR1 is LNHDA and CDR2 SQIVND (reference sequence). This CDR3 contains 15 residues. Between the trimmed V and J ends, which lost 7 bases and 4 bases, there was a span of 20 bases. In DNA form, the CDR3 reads TGTGCCAGTACCCCTCTTTACGGGAGTAAATACGAGCAGTACTTC. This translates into CASTPLYGSKYEQYF.

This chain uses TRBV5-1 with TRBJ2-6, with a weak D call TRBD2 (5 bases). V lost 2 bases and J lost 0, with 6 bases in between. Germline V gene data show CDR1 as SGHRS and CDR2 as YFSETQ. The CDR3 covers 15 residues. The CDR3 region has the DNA TGCGCCAGCAGCTTAGAGGGCTCTGGGGCCAACGTCCTGACTTTC. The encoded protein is CASSLEGSGANVLTF.

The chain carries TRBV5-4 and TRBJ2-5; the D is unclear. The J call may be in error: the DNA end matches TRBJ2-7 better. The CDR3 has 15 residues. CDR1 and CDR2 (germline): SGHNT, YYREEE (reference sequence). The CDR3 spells CASSLFYSDSYEQYF. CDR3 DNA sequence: TGTGCCAGCAGCTTGTTCTACAGCGATTCCTACGAGCAGTACTTC.

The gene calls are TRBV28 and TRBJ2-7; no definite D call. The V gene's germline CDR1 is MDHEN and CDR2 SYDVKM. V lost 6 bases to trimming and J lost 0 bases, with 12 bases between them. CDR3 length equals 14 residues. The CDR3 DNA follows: TGTGCCAGCAGGGCGGTGGGAACCTCCTACGAGCAGTACTTC. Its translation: CASRAVGTSYEQYF.

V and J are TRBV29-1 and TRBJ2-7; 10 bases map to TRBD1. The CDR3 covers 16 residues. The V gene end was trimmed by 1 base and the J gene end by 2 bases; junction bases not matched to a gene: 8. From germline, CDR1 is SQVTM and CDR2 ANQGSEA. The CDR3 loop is CSVEGKTGTGAYEQYF. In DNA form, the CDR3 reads TGCAGCGTTGAAGGTAAAACCGGGACAGGGGCCTACGAGCAGTACTTC.

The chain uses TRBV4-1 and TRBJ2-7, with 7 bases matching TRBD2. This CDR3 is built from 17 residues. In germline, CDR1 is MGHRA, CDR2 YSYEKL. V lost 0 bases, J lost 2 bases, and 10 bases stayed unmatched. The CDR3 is CASSQDPEAGVTYEQYF. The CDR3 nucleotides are TGCGCCAGCAGCCAAGATCCGGAGGCGGGGGTTACCTACGAGCAGTACTTC.

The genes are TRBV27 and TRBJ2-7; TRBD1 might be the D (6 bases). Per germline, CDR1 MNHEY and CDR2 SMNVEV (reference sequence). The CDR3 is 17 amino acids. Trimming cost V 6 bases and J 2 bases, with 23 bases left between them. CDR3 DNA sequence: TGTGCCAGCAGCCAAGACAGGTTGGGTAAGGGGGCCTACGAGCAGTACTTC. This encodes CASSQDRLGKGAYEQYF.

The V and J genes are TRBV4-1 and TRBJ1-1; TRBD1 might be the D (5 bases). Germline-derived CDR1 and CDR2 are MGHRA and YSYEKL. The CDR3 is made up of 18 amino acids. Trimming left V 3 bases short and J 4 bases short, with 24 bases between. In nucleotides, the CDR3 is TGCGCCAGCAGCCAGATCCAGTTCTTTGAAGGGGAACCCACTGAAGCTTTCTTT. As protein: CASSQIQFFEGEPTEAFF.